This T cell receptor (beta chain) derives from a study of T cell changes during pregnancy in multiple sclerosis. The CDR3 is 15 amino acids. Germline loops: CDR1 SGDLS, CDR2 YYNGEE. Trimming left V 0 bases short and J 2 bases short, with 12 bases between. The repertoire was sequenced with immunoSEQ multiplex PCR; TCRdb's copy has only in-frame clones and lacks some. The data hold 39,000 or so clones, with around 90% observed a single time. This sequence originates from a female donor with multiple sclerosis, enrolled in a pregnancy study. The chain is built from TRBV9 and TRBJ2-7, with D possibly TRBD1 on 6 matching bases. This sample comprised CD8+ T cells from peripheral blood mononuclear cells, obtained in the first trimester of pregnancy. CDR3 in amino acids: CASSVAGARTYEQYF. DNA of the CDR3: TGTGCCAGCAGCGTAGCAGGGGCACGGACCTACGAGCAGTACTTC.